This is a list of T cell receptor beta chains from one sample in a study of blood T cell repertoires in COVID-19. This table comes from immunoSEQ multiplex PCR, and its TCRdb copy is limited to in-frame clones, with some not included. Here the sample spans 55,000 to 85,000 clones, around 87% being singletons. Sequencing input: peripheral blood. Receptor source: a woman in her late teens or twenties with acute or convalescent COVID-19. The CDR3 runs from the conserved cysteine through the conserved F or W. The D gene is left open where the match is weak. Rows may omit the clone size; those that give it use once, few, many or a size class.

D,size,J,V,CDR3
TRBD1,NA,TRBJ2-3,TRBV6-5,CAGSGTGSSTQYF
TRBD1,NA,TRBJ1-5,TRBV7-2,CASSPGQGLQPQHF
NA,NA,TRBJ2-3,TRBV30,CAGNLRGTDTQYF
TRBD2,once,TRBJ2-3,TRBV18,CASSQPGLAGGTDTQYF
NA,NA,TRBJ1-2,TRBV28,CASSLYPDRNYGYTF
NA,NA,TRBJ1-2,TRBV3-1/TRBV3-2,CASSQGASYGYTF
NA,NA,TRBJ1-4,TRBV7-9,CASSPASLEKLFF
TRBD1,NA,TRBJ2-7,TRBV6-5,CASSYRDSGYEQYF
TRBD1,once,TRBJ2-7,TRBV28,CASTKSPGDRGSYEQYF
TRBD2,NA,TRBJ2-1,TRBV3-1/TRBV3-2,CASSQVLAGGNRPQFF
TRBD2,NA,TRBJ2-1,TRBV20-1,CSASPQLAGGLNEQFF
TRBD2,NA,TRBJ2-2,TRBV7-8,CASSFIAGGNTGELFF
TRBD2,NA,TRBJ2-3,TRBV18,CASSRGAGGVDTQYF
TRBD1,NA,TRBJ1-1,TRBV3-1/TRBV3-2,CASSQAGTGSLSTEAFF
TRBD2,NA,TRBJ2-7,TRBV13,CASSLTYGSGSSYEQYF
NA,few,TRBJ2-5,TRBV28,CASSSSGFGAAQETQYF
NA,NA,TRBJ2-7,TRBV6-5,CASTQGGGYEQYF
TRBD2,NA,TRBJ2-5,TRBV5-4,CASSLGWTSGVETQYF
TRBD1,NA,TRBJ1-2,TRBV2,CASSRDREPGGYTF
TRBD2,NA,TRBJ2-7,TRBV9,CATPTSGRRYEQYF
NA,NA,TRBJ1-2,TRBV6-5,CASSKGHGNGYTF
NA,NA,TRBJ2-1,TRBV5-1,CASSLGWQEVYNEQFF
NA,NA,TRBJ1-2,TRBV12-3/TRBV12-4,CASSFMGGYTF
TRBD2,NA,TRBJ2-1,TRBV7-2,CASSLAFALAGDYASYNEQFF
NA,NA,TRBJ2-7,TRBV5-1,CASSLSAGYEQYF
NA,NA,TRBJ1-5,TRBV7-6,CASSLKSGFRQPQHF
NA,NA,TRBJ1-1,TRBV19,CASSPRIENTEAFF
NA,NA,TRBJ2-2,TRBV27,CASSLSGRLNTGELFF
TRBD1,NA,TRBJ1-1,TRBV30,CAWSYRGGSTEAFF
NA,NA,TRBJ2-5,TRBV19,CASSSTGQETQYF
NA,NA,TRBJ1-1,TRBV19,CASSSVRNTEAFF
TRBD2,NA,TRBJ2-2,TRBV5-4,CASRSGTSGNTGELFF
NA,few,TRBJ2-1,TRBV5-4,CASSPYPSEYNEQFF